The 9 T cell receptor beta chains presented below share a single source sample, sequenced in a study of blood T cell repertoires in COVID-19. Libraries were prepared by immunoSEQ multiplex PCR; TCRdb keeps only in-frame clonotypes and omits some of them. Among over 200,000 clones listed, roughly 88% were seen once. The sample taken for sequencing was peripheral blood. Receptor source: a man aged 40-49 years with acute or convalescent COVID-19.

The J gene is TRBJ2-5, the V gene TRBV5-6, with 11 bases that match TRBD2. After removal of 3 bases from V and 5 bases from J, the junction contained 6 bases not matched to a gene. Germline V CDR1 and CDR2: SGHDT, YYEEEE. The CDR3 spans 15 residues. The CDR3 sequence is CASSSRLAGWETQYF. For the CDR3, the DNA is TGTGCCAGCAGCTCCCGACTAGCGGGGTGGGAGACCCAGTACTTC.

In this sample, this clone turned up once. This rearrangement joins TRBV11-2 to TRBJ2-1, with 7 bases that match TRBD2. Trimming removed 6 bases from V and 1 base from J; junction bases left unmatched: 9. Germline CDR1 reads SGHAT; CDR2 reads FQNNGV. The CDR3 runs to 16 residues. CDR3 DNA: TGTGCCAGCAGTCCCCTACGGACTAGTTCCTACAATGAGCAGTTCTTC. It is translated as CASSPLRTSSYNEQFF. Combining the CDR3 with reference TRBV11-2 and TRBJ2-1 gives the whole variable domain EAGVAQSPRYKIIEKRQSVAFWCNPISGHATLYWYQQILGQGPKLLIQFQNNGVVDDSQLPKDRFSAERLKGVDSTLKIQPAKLEDSAVYLCASSPLRTSSYNEQFFGPGTRLTVL.

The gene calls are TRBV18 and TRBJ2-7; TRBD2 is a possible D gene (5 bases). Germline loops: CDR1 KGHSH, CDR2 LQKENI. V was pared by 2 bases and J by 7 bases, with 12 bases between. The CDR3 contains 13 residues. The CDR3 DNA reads TGTGCCAGCTCACCAAGGACCCCGGGGGAGCAGTACTTC. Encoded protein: CASSPRTPGEQYF. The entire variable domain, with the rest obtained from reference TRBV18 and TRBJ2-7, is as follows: NAGVMQNPRHLVRRRGQEARLRCSPMKGHSHVYWYRQLPEEGLKFMVYLQKENIIDESGMPKERFSAEFPKEGPSILRIQQVVRGDSAAYFCASSPRTPGEQYFGPGTRLTVT.

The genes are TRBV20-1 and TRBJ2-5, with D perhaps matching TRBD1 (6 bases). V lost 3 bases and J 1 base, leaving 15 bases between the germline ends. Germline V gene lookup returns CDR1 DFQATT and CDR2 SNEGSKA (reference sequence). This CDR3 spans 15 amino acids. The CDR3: CSASPRGTLQETQYF. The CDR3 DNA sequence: TGCAGTGCTAGTCCAAGAGGGACACTCCAAGAGACCCAGTACTTC.

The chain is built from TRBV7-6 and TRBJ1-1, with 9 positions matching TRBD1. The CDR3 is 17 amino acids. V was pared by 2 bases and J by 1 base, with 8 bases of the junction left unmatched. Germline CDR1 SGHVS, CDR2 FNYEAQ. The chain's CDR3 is CASSLIPQGARNTEAFF. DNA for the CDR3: TGTGCCAGCAGCTTAATCCCACAGGGGGCGCGGAACACTGAAGCTTTCTTT.

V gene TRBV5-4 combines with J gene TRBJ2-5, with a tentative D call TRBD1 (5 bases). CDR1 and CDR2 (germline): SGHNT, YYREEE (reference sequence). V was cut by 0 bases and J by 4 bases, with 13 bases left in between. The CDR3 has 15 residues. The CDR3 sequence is CASSLAATARETQYF. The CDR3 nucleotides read TGTGCCAGCAGCTTGGCCGCGACAGCGCGAGAGACCCAGTACTTC.

The CDR3 nucleotides read TGTGCCAGCAGTCAGGGGGACGCCCTTAATGAAAAACTGTTTTTT. It codes for CASSQGDALNEKLFF. The chain uses TRBV28 and TRBJ1-4, with TRBD1 matching over 7 bases. J was trimmed by 4 bases and V by 5 bases; bases with no gene match: 7. This CDR3 comprises 15 residues. Germline CDR1 reads MDHEN; CDR2 reads SYDVKM.

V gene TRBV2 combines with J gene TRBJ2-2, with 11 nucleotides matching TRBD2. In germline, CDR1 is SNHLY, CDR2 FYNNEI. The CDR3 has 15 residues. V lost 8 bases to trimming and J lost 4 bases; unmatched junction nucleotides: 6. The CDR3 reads CASSRTSGFTGELFF. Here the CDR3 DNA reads TGTGCCAGCTCCCGGACTAGCGGGTTCACCGGGGAGCTGTTTTTT.

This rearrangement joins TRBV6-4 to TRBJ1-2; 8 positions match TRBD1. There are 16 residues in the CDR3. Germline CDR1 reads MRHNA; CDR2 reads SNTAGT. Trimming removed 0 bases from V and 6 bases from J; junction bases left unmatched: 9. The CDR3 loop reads CASSDSGQGAWNGYTF. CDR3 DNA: TGTGCCAGCAGTGACTCGGGGCAGGGGGCTTGGAATGGCTACACCTTC.